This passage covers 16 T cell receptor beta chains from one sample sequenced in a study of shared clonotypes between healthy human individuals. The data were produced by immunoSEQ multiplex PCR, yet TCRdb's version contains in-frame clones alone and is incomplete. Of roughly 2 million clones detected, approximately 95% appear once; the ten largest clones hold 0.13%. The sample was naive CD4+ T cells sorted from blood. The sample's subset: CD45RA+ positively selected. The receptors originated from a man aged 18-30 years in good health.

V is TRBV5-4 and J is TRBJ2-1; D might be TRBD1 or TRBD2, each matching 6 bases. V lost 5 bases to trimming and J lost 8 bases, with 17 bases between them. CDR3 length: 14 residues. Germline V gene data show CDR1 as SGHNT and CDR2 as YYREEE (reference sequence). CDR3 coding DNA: TGTGCCAGCAGGGGGGCAGGGGAGGTCTATGAGCAGTTCTTC. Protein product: CASRGAGEVYEQFF.

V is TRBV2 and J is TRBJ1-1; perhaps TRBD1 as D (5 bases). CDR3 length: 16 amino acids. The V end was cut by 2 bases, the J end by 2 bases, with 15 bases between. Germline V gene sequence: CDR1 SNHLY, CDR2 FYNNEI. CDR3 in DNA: TGTGCCAGCAGTGAACAGGGAGGGAGGGCCAACACTGAAGCTTTCTTT. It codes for CASSEQGGRANTEAFF.

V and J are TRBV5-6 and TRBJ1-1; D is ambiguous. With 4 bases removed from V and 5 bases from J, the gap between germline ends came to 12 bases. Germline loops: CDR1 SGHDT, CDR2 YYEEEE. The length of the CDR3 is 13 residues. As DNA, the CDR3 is TGTGCCAGCAGCCCAGGACGGCGGACTGAAGCTTTCTTT. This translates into CASSPGRRTEAFF.

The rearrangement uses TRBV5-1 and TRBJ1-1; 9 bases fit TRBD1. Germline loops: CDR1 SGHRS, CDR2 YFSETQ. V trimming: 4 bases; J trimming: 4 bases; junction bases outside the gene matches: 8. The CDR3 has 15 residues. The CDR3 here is CASSPQGADGTEAFF. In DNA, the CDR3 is TGCGCCAGCAGCCCACAGGGGGCAGATGGCACTGAAGCTTTCTTT.

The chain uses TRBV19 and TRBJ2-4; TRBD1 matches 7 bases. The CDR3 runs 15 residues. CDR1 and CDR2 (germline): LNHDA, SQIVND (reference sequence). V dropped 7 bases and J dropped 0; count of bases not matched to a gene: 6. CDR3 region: CASIDSGGAKNIQYF. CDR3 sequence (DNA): TGTGCCAGTATAGATTCAGGGGGAGCCAAAAACATTCAGTACTTC.

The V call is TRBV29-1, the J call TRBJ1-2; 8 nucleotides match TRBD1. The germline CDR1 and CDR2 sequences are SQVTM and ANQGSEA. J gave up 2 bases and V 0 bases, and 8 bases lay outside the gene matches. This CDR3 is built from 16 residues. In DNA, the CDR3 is TGCAGCGTTGAAGATCGCCCGGACAGGGTCAACTATGGCTACACCTTC. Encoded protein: CSVEDRPDRVNYGYTF.

CDR3 sequence (DNA): TGTGCCAGCAGTTACAGGGAGGCGAACACTGAAGCTTTCTTT. Amino acid sequence: CASSYREANTEAFF. The rearrangement links TRBV6-6 to TRBJ1-1; D is ambiguous. The CDR3 consists of 14 residues. CDR1 MNHNY and CDR2 SVGAGI come from the germline V gene (reference sequence). V gave up 2 bases and J gave up 1 base, with 8 bases separating them.

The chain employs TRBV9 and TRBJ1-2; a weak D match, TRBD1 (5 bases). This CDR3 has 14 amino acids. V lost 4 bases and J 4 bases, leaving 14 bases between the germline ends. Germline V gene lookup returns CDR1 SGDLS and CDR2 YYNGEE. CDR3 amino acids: CASSLSGHLYGYTF. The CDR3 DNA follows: TGTGCCAGCAGCCTAAGCGGACACCTCTATGGCTACACCTTC. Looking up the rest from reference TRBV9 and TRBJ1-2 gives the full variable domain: DSGVTQTPKHLITATGQRVTLRCSPRSGDLSVYWYQQSLDQGLQFLIQYYNGEERAKGNILERFSAQQFPDLHSELNLSSLELGDSALYFCASSLSGHLYGYTFGSGTRLTVV.

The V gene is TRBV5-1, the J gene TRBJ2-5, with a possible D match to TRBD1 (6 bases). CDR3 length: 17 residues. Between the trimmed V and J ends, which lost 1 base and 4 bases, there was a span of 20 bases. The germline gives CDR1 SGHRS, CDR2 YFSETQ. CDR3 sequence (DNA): TGCGCCAGCAGCTTGTCAGGATCGAACAGGGTTGGAGAGACCCAGTACTTC. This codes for CASSLSGSNRVGETQYF.

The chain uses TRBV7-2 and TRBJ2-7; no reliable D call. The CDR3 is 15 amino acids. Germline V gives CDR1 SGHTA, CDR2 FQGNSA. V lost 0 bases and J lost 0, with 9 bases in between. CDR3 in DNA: TGTGCCAGCAGCTTAGCCCAGCTGGGCTCCTACGAGCAGTACTTC. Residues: CASSLAQLGSYEQYF.

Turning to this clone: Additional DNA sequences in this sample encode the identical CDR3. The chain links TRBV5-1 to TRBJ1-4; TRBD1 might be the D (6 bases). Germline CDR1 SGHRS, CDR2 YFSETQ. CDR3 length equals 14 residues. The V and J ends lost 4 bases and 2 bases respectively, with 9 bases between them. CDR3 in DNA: TGCGCCAGCAGCGGAGGGGGGACTAATGAAAAACTGTTTTTT. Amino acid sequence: CASSGGGTNEKLFF. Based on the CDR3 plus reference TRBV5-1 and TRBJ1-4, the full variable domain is KAGVTQTPRYLIKTRGQQVTLSCSPISGHRSVSWYQQTPGQGLQFLFEYFSETQRNKGNFPGRFSGRQFSNSRSEMNVSTLELGDSALYLCASSGGGTNEKLFFGSGTQLSVL.

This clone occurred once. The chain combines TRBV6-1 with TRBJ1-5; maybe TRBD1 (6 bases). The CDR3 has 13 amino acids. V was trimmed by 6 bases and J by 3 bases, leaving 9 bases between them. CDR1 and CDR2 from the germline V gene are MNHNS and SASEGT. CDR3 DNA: TGTGCCAGCAGACAGGGTGACAATCAGCCCCAGCATTTT. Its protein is CASRQGDNQPQHF.

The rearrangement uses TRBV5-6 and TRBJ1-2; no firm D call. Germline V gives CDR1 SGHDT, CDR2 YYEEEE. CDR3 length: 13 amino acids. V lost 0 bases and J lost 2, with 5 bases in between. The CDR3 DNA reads TGTGCCAGCAGCTTGGGACCCAACTATGGCTACACCTTC. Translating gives CASSLGPNYGYTF.

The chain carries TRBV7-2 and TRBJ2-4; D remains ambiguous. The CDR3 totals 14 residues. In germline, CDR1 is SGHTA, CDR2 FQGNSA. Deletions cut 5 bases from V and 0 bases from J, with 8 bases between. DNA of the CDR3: TGTGCCAGCAGCCTTCCAGGAGCCAAAAACATTCAGTACTTC. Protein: CASSLPGAKNIQYF.

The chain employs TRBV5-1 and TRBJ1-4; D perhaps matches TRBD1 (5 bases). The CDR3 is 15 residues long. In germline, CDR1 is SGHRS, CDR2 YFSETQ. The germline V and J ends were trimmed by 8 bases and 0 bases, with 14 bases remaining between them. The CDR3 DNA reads TGCGCCAGTTGCTGGGGGGTTGCAACTAATGAAAAACTGTTTTTT. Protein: CASCWGVATNEKLFF.

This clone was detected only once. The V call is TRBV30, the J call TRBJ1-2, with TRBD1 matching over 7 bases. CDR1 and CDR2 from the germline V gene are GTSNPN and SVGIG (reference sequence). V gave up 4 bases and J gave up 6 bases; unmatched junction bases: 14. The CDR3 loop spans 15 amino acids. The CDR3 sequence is CAWMGQGESGDGYTF. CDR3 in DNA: TGTGCCTGGATGGGGCAGGGGGAATCTGGTGATGGCTACACCTTC.